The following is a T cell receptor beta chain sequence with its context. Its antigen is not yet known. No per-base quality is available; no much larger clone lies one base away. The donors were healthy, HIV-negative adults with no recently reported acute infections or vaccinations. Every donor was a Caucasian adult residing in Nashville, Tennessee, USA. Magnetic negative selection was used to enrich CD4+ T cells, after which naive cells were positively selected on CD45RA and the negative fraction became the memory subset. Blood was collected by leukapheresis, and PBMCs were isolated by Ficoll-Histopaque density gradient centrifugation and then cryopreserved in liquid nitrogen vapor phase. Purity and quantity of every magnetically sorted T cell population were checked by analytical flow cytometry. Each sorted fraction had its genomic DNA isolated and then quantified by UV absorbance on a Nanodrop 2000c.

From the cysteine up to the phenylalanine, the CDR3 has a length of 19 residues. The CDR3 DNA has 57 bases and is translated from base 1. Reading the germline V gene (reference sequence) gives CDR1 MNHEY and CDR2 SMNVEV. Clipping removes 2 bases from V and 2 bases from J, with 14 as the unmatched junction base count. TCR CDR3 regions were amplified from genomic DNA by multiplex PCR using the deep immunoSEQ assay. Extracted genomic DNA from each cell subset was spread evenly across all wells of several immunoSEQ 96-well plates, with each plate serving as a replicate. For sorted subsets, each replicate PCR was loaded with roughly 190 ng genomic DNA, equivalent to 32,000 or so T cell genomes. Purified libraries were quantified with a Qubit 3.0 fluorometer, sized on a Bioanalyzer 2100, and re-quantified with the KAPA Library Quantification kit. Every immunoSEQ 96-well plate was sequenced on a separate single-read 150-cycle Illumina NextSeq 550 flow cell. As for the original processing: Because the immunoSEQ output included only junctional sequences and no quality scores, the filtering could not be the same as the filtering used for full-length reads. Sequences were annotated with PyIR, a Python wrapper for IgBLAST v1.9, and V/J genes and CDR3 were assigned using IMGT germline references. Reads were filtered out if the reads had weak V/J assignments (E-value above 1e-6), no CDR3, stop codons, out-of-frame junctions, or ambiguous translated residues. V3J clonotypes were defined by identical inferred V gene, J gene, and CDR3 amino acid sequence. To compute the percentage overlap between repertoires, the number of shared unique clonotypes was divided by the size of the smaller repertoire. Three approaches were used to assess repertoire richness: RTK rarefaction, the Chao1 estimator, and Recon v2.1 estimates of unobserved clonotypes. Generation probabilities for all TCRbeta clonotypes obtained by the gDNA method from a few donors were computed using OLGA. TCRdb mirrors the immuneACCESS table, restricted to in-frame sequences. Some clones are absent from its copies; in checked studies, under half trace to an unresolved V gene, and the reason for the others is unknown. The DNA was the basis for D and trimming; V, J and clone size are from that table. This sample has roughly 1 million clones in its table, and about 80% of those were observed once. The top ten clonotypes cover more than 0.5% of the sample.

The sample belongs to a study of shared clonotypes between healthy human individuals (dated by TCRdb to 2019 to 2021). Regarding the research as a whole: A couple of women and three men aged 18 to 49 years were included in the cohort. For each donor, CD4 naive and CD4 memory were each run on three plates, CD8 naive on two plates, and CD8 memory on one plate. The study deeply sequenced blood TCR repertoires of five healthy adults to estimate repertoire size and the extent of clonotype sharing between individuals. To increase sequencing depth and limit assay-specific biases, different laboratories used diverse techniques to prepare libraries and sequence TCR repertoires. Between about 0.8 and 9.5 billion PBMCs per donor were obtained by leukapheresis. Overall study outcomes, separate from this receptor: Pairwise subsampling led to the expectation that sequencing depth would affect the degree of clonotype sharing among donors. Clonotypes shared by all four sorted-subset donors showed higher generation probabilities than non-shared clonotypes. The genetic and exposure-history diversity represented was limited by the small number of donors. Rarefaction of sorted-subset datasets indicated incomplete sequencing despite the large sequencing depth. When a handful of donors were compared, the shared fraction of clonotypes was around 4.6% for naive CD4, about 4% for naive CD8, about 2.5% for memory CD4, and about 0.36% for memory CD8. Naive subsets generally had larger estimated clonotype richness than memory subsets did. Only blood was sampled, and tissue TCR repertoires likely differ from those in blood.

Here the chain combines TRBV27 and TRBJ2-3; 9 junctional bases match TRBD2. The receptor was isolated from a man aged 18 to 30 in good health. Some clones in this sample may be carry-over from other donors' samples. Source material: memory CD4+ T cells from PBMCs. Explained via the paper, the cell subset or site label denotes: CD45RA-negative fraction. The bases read TGTGCCAGCAGTTTAGGAGCTCCGAGCGGGAGGTCCTTCACAGATACGCAGTATTTT. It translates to CASSLGAPSGRSFTDTQYF.